This T cell receptor beta chain was recorded in a study of preoperative IRX-2 immunotherapy in early breast cancer. Assay used: immunoSEQ multiplex PCR; TCRdb lists only in-frame clones, some missing. The repertoire holds around 25,000 clones, 70% to 90% seen once, with less than 35% in the top ten. The sample's treatment: preoperative locoregional IRX-2 cytokine immunotherapy. Preoperative locoregional IRX-2 cytokine immunotherapy was tested in the phase Ib source study. The germline V and J ends were trimmed by 6 bases and 4 bases, with 15 bases remaining between them. Germline CDR1 is MNHNS and CDR2 is SASEGT. This CDR3 spans 14 amino acids.

The sequencing used tumor tissue, collected after IRX-2 immunotherapy. The chain combines TRBV6-1 with TRBJ1-2, with D perhaps matching TRBD1 (5 bases). The receptor's source is a human donor with breast cancer. CDR3 nucleotides: TGTGCCAGCAGGTTCCCACAGGCCAGCTATGGCTACACCTTC. Its protein is CASRFPQASYGYTF.